The T cell receptor (beta chain) under discussion was sequenced for a study of T cells in Graves' hyperthyroidism and ophthalmopathy. What was amplified from RNA transcripts were TCR beta CDR3 regions. The study used the HTBI primer set for a first-round RT-PCR of the TCR CDR3. TCRdb re-called the multiplex PCR reads with MiXCR, one entry per CDR3 protein. The sample lists more than 500,000 distinct CDR3 sequences, about 17% seen once, with around 3.9% in the top ten. This clonotype was seen repeatedly, ten times or more. V lost 1 base, J lost 2 bases, and 5 bases stayed unmatched. Per germline, CDR1 SGHTA and CDR2 FQGTGA. The CDR3 covers 16 residues.

What was sequenced was blood. The receptor's source is a woman aged 30 to 39 with Graves' hyperthyroidism. The J gene is TRBJ2-5, the V gene TRBV7-3, with 9 bases identical to TRBD2. The CDR3 loop reads CASSLRGSGSQETQYF. CDR3 nucleotide sequence: TGTGCCAGCAGCTTAAGAGGTAGCGGGAGTCAAGAGACCCAGTACTTC.